This T cell receptor beta chain was sequenced for a study of blood T cell repertoires in COVID-19. This CDR3 has 13 amino acids. Germline CDR1 MRHNA, CDR2 SNTAGT. V was clipped by 5 bases and J by 6 bases; unmatched bases: 0. Clones were read by immunoSEQ multiplex PCR, and TCRdb kept only the in-frame ones, dropping some. Of about 180,000 clones in the sample, around 83% were seen once. This clone was seen just once. The sequence was obtained from a man aged 35-49 years who had recovered from COVID-19. This chain joins TRBV6-4 and TRBJ2-3; 12 positions agree with TRBD2. The specimen sequenced was PBMCs or T cells enriched from blood (not recorded which). The CDR3 sequence is CASSLAGGDTQYF. The DNA of the CDR3 is TGTGCCAGCAGTCTAGCGGGAGGGGATACGCAGTATTTT.